These 20 T cell receptor beta chains share one sample of origin, sequenced in a study of blood T cell repertoires in COVID-19. Libraries were prepared by immunoSEQ multiplex PCR; TCRdb keeps only in-frame clonotypes and omits some of them. The sample has roughly 170,000 clones, about four fifths seen once; the top ten hold 15% to 20%. The sequenced material came from PBMCs or T cells enriched from blood (not recorded which). The receptors here all came from a man aged 55 to 69 who had recovered from COVID-19.

The chain couples TRBV9 to TRBJ2-3; 14 bases line up with TRBD2. With V trimmed by 3 bases and J by 4 bases, 1 base remained unmatched. The CDR3 sequence is 15 residues long. Germline CDR1 and CDR2: SGDLS and YYNGEE. The CDR3 region is CASSGLAGGPDTQYF. The CDR3, as DNA: TGTGCCAGCAGCGGACTAGCGGGGGGGCCAGATACGCAGTATTTT.

The J gene is TRBJ2-5, the V gene TRBV28; 14 nucleotides match TRBD2. The CDR3 spans 15 residues. The V gene's germline CDR1 is MDHEN and CDR2 SYDVKM. V lost 5 bases, J lost 7 bases, and 6 bases stayed unmatched. DNA for the CDR3: TGTGCCAGCAGTCTTCAGACTAGCGGGGGGGCGACCCAGTACTTC. Its translation is CASSLQTSGGATQYF.

Remarks on this clone: Other DNA sequences from this sample encode an identical CDR3 as well. For the CDR3, the DNA is TGTGCCAGCAGCTTTGGACAGGGAGGAGAAAAACTGTTTTTT. It is translated as CASSFGQGGEKLFF. The V and J genes are TRBV7-9 and TRBJ1-4; 8 bases fit TRBD1. V trimming: 3 bases; J trimming: 8 bases; junction bases outside the gene matches: 5. The CDR3 totals 14 residues. The V gene's germline CDR1 is SEHNR and CDR2 FQNEAQ (reference sequence).

The chain recombines TRBV13 with TRBJ2-3; D possibly corresponds to TRBD1 (6 bases). There are 16 residues in the CDR3. Germline V gene lookup returns CDR1 PRHDT and CDR2 FYEKMQ (reference sequence). V lost 5 bases to trimming and J lost 0 bases, with 15 bases between them. CDR3 amino acids: CASSGPVTGSTDTQYF. The CDR3 nucleotides are TGTGCCAGCAGCGGACCGGTGACAGGTAGCACAGATACGCAGTATTTT.

Only one count was recorded for this clone. V usage is TRBV5-6 and J usage is TRBJ2-1, with TRBD1 as a possible D gene (5 bases). There are 17 residues in the CDR3. V lost 0 bases to trimming and J lost 0 bases, with 13 bases between them. Germline V gene lookup returns CDR1 SGHDT and CDR2 YYEEEE. The CDR3 DNA reads TGTGCCAGCAGCTTGGTGCAGGGTGGGGTCTCCTACAATGAGCAGTTCTTC. It encodes CASSLVQGGVSYNEQFF.

This chain joins TRBV6-5 and TRBJ2-5, with a possible D match to TRBD1 (7 bases). The germline gives CDR1 MNHEY, CDR2 SVGAGI. Deletions cut 0 bases from V and 5 bases from J, with 13 bases between. The length of the CDR3 is 15 residues. CDR3 DNA sequence: TGTGCCAGCAGTTACTCGACGACAGGGAGGGAGACCCAGTACTTC. Protein sequence: CASSYSTTGRETQYF.

This clone was seen only once. V and J are TRBV18 and TRBJ2-7, with D tentatively TRBD1 (5 bases). The CDR3 spans 16 residues. V was pared by 0 bases and J by 6 bases, with 18 bases between. Germline V gene data show CDR1 as KGHSH and CDR2 as LQKENI. The CDR3 region is CASSPPNRTTLVEQYF. DNA of the CDR3: TGTGCCAGCTCACCACCCAACAGGACCACGCTTGTCGAGCAGTACTTC.

The rearrangement uses TRBV5-1 and TRBJ1-1; a possible D gene is TRBD1 (5 bases). CDR3 length: 13 residues. The ends were cut back, 0 bases at V and 9 bases at J, with 12 bases in the middle. Germline-derived CDR1 and CDR2 are SGHRS and YFSETQ. Here the CDR3 reads CASSLVGRAQAFF. DNA of the CDR3: TGCGCCAGCAGCTTGGTTGGCAGGGCACAAGCTTTCTTT.

This chain connects TRBV28 to TRBJ1-2, with unresolved D. Trimming stripped 8 bases from V and 5 bases from J, with 15 bases between. CDR1 is MDHEN and CDR2 is SYDVKM in the germline V gene. The CDR3 extends over 13 amino acids. Here the CDR3 reads CASLKRGIYGYTF. The CDR3 nucleotides read TGTGCCAGCTTAAAACGGGGAATTTATGGCTACACCTTC.

V is TRBV30 and J is TRBJ1-2; TRBD1 matches 7 bases. J gave up 2 bases and V 2 bases, and 8 bases lay outside the gene matches. Germline V CDR1 and CDR2: GTSNPN, SVGIG (reference sequence). This CDR3 is 15 amino acids long. CDR3 sequence (DNA): TGTGCCTGGAGTCGGGGACAGACTCGAAACTATGGCTACACCTTC. Its translation: CAWSRGQTRNYGYTF.

The chain joins TRBV2 to TRBJ2-5; 7 bases match TRBD2. The germline gives CDR1 SNHLY, CDR2 FYNNEI. The V and J ends lost 10 bases and 0 bases, in that order; junction bases with no gene match: 11. CDR3 length: 15 residues. The chain's CDR3 is CAKGLAEMYQETQYF. As DNA, the CDR3 is TGTGCCAAAGGCCTAGCGGAGATGTACCAAGAGACCCAGTACTTC.

V is TRBV19 and J is TRBJ1-1; no reliable D call. The CDR3 loop spans 14 amino acids. Germline V gene data show CDR1 as LNHDA and CDR2 as SQIVND (reference sequence). V gave up 7 bases and J gave up 5 bases, with 17 bases separating them. The DNA of the CDR3 is TGTGCCAGTAAGACTGCATTGGGGAGGACTGAAGCTTTCTTT. Residues: CASKTALGRTEAFF.

The CDR3 sequence is CASSTSGTGPNGYTF. CDR3 sequence (DNA): TGTGCCAGTAGTACTTCCGGGACAGGACCCAATGGCTACACCTTC. The chain recombines TRBV19 with TRBJ1-2, with 8 bases aligning to TRBD1. CDR1 is LNHDA and CDR2 is SQIVND in the germline V gene (reference sequence). The junction had 10 bases not matched to a gene; V was cut back by 4 bases and J by 6 bases. The length of the CDR3 is 15 residues.

This chain links TRBV27 with TRBJ1-5; 8 positions match TRBD1. CDR1 MNHEY and CDR2 SMNVEV come from the germline V gene (reference sequence). The CDR3 sequence is 15 residues long. Trimming cost V 6 bases and J 3 bases; bases outside gene matches: 7. DNA for the CDR3: TGTGCCAGCAGACAAGACAGGGGACCCAATCAGCCCCAGCATTTT. It encodes CASRQDRGPNQPQHF.

This chain links TRBV12-3 or TRBV12-4 with TRBJ2-7; D gene uncertain. The V gene lost 2 bases and the J gene lost 3 bases, with 5 bases spanning the gap. This CDR3 is built from 12 residues. The CDR3 here is CASSLNFYEQYF. Written as DNA, the CDR3 is TGTGCCAGCAGTTTAAACTTCTACGAGCAGTACTTC.

This chain uses TRBV11-2 with TRBJ1-1, with D possibly TRBD1 on 5 matching bases. This CDR3 region has 15 residues. Germline V CDR1 and CDR2: SGHAT, FQNNGV. The germline V and J ends were trimmed by 7 bases and 0 bases, with 15 bases remaining between them. CDR3 residues: CASTSNRQLNTEAFF. For the CDR3, the DNA is TGTGCCAGCACCTCGAACCGACAGTTGAACACTGAAGCTTTCTTT.

This chain connects TRBV19 to TRBJ2-3, with D tentatively TRBD2 (5 bases). This CDR3 region has 13 residues. V was shortened by 1 base and J by 4 bases, with 6 bases between the two germline ends. Germline V gene data show CDR1 as LNHDA and CDR2 as SQIVND (reference sequence). This chain's CDR3 is CASSIASPDTQYF. Written as DNA, the CDR3 is TGTGCCAGTAGTATAGCTAGCCCAGATACGCAGTATTTT.

The genes are TRBV27 and TRBJ2-7; 7 bases map to TRBD2. The CDR3 totals 14 residues. J was trimmed by 0 bases and V by 7 bases; bases with no gene match: 6. Per germline, CDR1 MNHEY and CDR2 SMNVEV (reference sequence). The CDR3 nucleotides read TGTGCCAGCAAGGGAGGGGTAAACTCCTACGAGCAGTACTTC. It yields the protein CASKGGVNSYEQYF.

The J gene is TRBJ1-5, the V gene TRBV6-5, with D hard to call. Germline CDR1 MNHEY, CDR2 SVGAGI. The CDR3 extends over 13 amino acids. Trimming stripped 0 bases from V and 7 bases from J, with 7 bases between. CDR3 region: CASSYSSDQPQHF. The CDR3 DNA is TGTGCCAGCAGTTACTCGAGCGACCAGCCCCAGCATTTT.

A single count supports this clone. The gene calls are TRBV25-1 and TRBJ1-1, with 7 bases lining up with TRBD1. The CDR3 spans 14 residues. The V gene end was trimmed by 1 base and the J gene end by 7 bases; junction bases not matched to a gene: 6. Per germline, CDR1 MGHDK and CDR2 SYGVNS. CDR3 DNA sequence: TGTGCCAGCAGTGAATTCCCGACAGGGAATGAAGCTTTCTTT. This encodes CASSEFPTGNEAFF.